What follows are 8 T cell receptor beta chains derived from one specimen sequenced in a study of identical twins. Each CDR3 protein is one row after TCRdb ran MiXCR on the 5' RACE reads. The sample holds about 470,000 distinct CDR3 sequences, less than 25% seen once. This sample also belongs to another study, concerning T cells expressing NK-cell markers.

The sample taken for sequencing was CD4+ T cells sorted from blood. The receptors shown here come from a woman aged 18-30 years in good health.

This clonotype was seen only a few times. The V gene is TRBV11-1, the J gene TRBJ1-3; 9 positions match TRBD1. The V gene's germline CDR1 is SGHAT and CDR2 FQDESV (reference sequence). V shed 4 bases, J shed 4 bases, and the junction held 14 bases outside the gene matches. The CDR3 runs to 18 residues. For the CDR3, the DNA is TGTGCCAGCAGCTCGGCCGCCACAGGGGGCGCATGGGGAAACACCATATATTTT. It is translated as CASSSAATGGAWGNTIYF. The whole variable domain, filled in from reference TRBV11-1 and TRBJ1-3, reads EAEVAQSPRYKITEKSQAVAFWCDPISGHATLYWYRQILGQGPELLVQFQDESVVDDSQLPKDRFSAERLKGVDSTLKIQPAELGDSAMYLCASSSAATGGAWGNTIYFGEGSWLTVV.

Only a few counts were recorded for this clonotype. The DNA for the CDR3 is TGCAGTGCGATTACAGGGGGTGATTCACCCCTCCACTTT. As protein: CSAITGGDSPLHF. The chain employs TRBV20-1 and TRBJ1-6, with TRBD1 identical over 8 bases. V shed 6 bases, J shed 8 bases, and the junction held 6 bases outside the gene matches. The CDR3 length is 13 residues. Germline-derived CDR1 and CDR2 are DFQATT and SNEGSKA (reference sequence).

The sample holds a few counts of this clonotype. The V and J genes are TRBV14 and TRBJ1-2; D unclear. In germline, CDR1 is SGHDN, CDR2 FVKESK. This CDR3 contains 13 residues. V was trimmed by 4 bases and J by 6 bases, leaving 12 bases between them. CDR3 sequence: CASSPRTVDGYTF. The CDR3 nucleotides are TGTGCCAGCAGCCCCCGGACTGTCGATGGCTACACCTTC.

In nucleotides, the CDR3 is TGTGCCAGCAGCCAAGGGGGAGCAGGGGGGAACACTGAAGCTTTCTTT. Amino acid sequence: CASSQGGAGGNTEAFF. The chain joins TRBV3-1 to TRBJ1-1; 7 bases agree with TRBD1. V trimming: 1 base; J trimming: 1 base; junction bases outside the gene matches: 6. The CDR3 is 16 amino acids. Germline CDR1 and CDR2: LGHDT and YNNKEL (reference sequence).

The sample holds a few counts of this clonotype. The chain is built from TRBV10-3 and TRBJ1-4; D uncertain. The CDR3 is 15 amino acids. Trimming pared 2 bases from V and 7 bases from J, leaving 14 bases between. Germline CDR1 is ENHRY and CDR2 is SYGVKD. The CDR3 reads CAISEQPGTSEKLFF. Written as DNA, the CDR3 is TGTGCCATCAGTGAGCAGCCGGGCACCAGTGAAAAACTGTTTTTT.

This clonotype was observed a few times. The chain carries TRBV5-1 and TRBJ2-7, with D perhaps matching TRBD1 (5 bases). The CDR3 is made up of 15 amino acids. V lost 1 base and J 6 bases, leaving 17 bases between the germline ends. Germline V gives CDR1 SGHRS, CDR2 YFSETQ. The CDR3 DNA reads TGCGCCAGCAGCTTGCATCCAGGGCAGTCAAGCGAGCAGTACTTC. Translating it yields CASSLHPGQSSEQYF. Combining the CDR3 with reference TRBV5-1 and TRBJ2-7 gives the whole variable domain KAGVTQTPRYLIKTRGQQVTLSCSPISGHRSVSWYQQTPGQGLQFLFEYFSETQRNKGNFPGRFSGRQFSNSRSEMNVSTLELGDSALYLCASSLHPGQSSEQYFGPGTRLTVT.

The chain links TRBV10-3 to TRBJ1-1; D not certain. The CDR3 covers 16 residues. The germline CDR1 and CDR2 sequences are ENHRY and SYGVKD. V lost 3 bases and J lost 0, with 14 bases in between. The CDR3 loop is CAISDHGTVMNTEAFF. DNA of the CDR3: TGTGCCATCAGTGACCACGGTACAGTTATGAACACTGAAGCTTTCTTT.

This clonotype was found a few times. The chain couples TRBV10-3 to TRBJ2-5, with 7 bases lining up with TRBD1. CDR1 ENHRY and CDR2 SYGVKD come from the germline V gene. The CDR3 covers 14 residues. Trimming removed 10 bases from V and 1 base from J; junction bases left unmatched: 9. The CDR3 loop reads CATSQGLLQETQYF. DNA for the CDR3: TGTGCCACATCACAGGGGCTCCTCCAAGAGACCCAGTACTTC.